Each of the 32 T cell receptor beta chains below was sequenced from the same sample in a study of blood T cell repertoires in COVID-19. Produced via immunoSEQ multiplex PCR; TCRdb's table is partial and in-frame only. In the table there are roughly 200,000 clones, 85% to 90% of which are singletons. The sequenced sample consisted of PBMCs or T cells enriched from blood (not recorded which). The receptors originated from a man aged 30 to 39 who had recovered from COVID-19.

The CDR3 spells CASSPGLAGVVNEQFF. In DNA form, the CDR3 reads TGTGCCAGCAGCCCTGGACTAGCGGGAGTGGTGAATGAGCAGTTCTTC. The rearrangement links TRBV7-8 to TRBJ2-1; 13 bases are shared with TRBD2. With V trimmed by 5 bases and J by 7 bases, 8 bases remained unmatched. This CDR3 has 16 amino acids. The V gene's germline CDR1 is SGHVS and CDR2 FQNEAQ.

This chain links TRBV28 with TRBJ2-3; 13 nucleotides match TRBD2. Germline CDR1 MDHEN, CDR2 SYDVKM. Unmatched junction bases numbered 7, after V lost 5 bases and J lost 5 bases. The CDR3 runs 16 residues. CDR3 in amino acids: CASSISRLAGGDTQYF. The CDR3 DNA reads as TGTGCCAGCAGTATCAGCCGACTAGCGGGAGGAGATACGCAGTATTTT.

The chain has TRBV5-1 and TRBJ2-1; 13 nucleotides agree with TRBD2. Trimming at V came to 5 bases and at J to 4 bases, leaving 6 bases not matched to a gene. Per germline, CDR1 SGHRS and CDR2 YFSETQ. This CDR3 has 16 residues. The CDR3 sequence is CASRRTSGSIYNEQFF. For the CDR3, the DNA is TGCGCCAGCAGACGGACTAGCGGGAGTATATACAATGAGCAGTTCTTC.

The gene calls are TRBV5-1 and TRBJ2-5; D possibly corresponds to TRBD2 (6 bases). The ends were cut back, 8 bases at V and 3 bases at J, with 20 bases in the middle. Germline lookup yields CDR1 SGHRS and CDR2 YFSETQ. The CDR3 covers 15 residues. In DNA, the CDR3 is TGCGCCAGTAAACCGGGACTCCCTGTTGAAGAGACCCAGTACTTC. It translates to CASKPGLPVEETQYF. Drawing the rest from reference TRBV5-1 and TRBJ2-5, the complete variable domain is KAGVTQTPRYLIKTRGQQVTLSCSPISGHRSVSWYQQTPGQGLQFLFEYFSETQRNKGNFPGRFSGRQFSNSRSEMNVSTLELGDSALYLCASKPGLPVEETQYFGPGTRLLVL.

The V and J genes are TRBV6-5 and TRBJ2-6; 7 bases map to TRBD2. Germline V gene sequence: CDR1 MNHEY, CDR2 SVGAGI. J gave up 0 bases and V 8 bases, and 4 bases lay outside the gene matches. The CDR3 runs 15 residues. The CDR3 spells CASRGDGSGANVLTF. CDR3 nucleotides: TGTGCCAGCCGGGGGGACGGCTCTGGGGCCAACGTCCTGACTTTC.

The chain recombines TRBV9 with TRBJ2-5; the D is unclear. The germline gives CDR1 SGDLS, CDR2 YYNGEE. Trimming pared 4 bases from V and 4 bases from J, leaving 20 bases between. The CDR3 is made up of 16 amino acids. The CDR3 reads CASSPRPPSRPETQYF. The CDR3 region has the DNA TGTGCCAGCAGCCCTCGCCCCCCGTCTAGACCAGAGACCCAGTACTTC.

The chain uses TRBV29-1 and TRBJ1-1; TRBD1 matches at 10 bases. Germline CDR1 is SQVTM and CDR2 is ANQGSEA. V lost 7 bases, J lost 3 bases, and 2 bases stayed unmatched. The CDR3 has 12 amino acids. This chain's CDR3 is CSGGTGDTEAFF. CDR3 DNA sequence: TGCAGCGGTGGGACAGGGGACACTGAAGCTTTCTTT.

This clone occurred a few times. The chain uses TRBV15 and TRBJ2-4; 7 nucleotides agree with TRBD1. CDR1 is LNHNV, CDR2 YYDKDF, per germline (reference sequence). The ends lost 1 base at V and 2 bases at J; junction bases unmatched: 2. The CDR3 totals 15 residues. CDR3 loop: CATSRAGGSKNIQYF. DNA of the CDR3: TGTGCCACCAGCAGAGCAGGGGGTTCCAAAAACATTCAGTACTTC.

The chain couples TRBV11-2 to TRBJ2-1; 8 nucleotides agree with TRBD2. The CDR3 spans 15 residues. The germline CDR1 and CDR2 sequences are SGHAT and FQNNGV. The ends lost 2 bases at V and 8 bases at J; junction bases unmatched: 8. CDR3: CASSLSTSVWDEQFF. CDR3 sequence (DNA): TGTGCCAGCAGCTTATCGACTAGCGTGTGGGATGAGCAGTTCTTC.

The chain is built from TRBV28 and TRBJ1-2; a weak D match, TRBD1 (5 bases). Germline V gene data show CDR1 as MDHEN and CDR2 as SYDVKM. CDR3 length: 14 residues. V gave up 1 base and J gave up 4 bases, with 10 bases separating them. The DNA for the CDR3 is TGTGCCAGCAGTTTATCCGGGGGTGGCTATGGCTACACCTTC. Amino acids: CASSLSGGGYGYTF.

J is TRBJ1-5 and V is TRBV7-8; D perhaps matches TRBD1 (6 bases). The germline V and J ends were trimmed by 5 bases and 6 bases, with 11 bases remaining between them. This CDR3 region has 13 residues. Germline V gives CDR1 SGHVS, CDR2 FQNEAQ. The CDR3 DNA reads TGTGCCAGCAGCACCAAGACAGGTCAGCCCCAGCATTTT. Protein: CASSTKTGQPQHF.

V usage is TRBV10-3 and J usage is TRBJ2-7, with 9 bases aligning to TRBD1. The CDR3 extends over 14 amino acids. The V gene end was trimmed by 6 bases and the J gene end by 3 bases; junction bases not matched to a gene: 6. The germline V gene has CDR1 ENHRY and CDR2 SYGVKD. CDR3 loop: CAIRDRGADYEQYF. CDR3 bases: TGTGCCATCAGGGACAGGGGTGCTGACTACGAGCAGTACTTC.

This rearrangement joins TRBV5-4 to TRBJ2-3, with a possible D match to TRBD2 (6 bases). The CDR3 is made up of 14 amino acids. Germline V gene data show CDR1 as SGHNT and CDR2 as YYREEE (reference sequence). The V end was cut by 6 bases, the J end by 2 bases, with 13 bases between. The DNA for the CDR3 is TGTGCCAGCACCACCCGGGGGATCACAGATACGCAGTATTTT. Translated: CASTTRGITDTQYF.

This chain joins TRBV27 and TRBJ2-3; tentatively, D is TRBD2 (5 bases). Germline V gives CDR1 MNHEY, CDR2 SMNVEV (reference sequence). The length of the CDR3 is 14 residues. Trimming cost V 8 bases and J 1 base, with 13 bases left between them. The CDR3 spells CASGVGVGTDTQYF. The DNA for the CDR3 is TGTGCCAGCGGAGTGGGAGTGGGCACAGATACGCAGTATTTT.

This clone has more than one count but fewer than ten. Here the CDR3 DNA reads TGCGCCAGCAGTGAGGCGGGGAACACCGGGGAGCTGTTTTTT. This sequence encodes CASSEAGNTGELFF. The chain is built from TRBV10-1 and TRBJ2-2; TRBD2 is a possible D gene (5 bases). The germline V and J ends were trimmed by 2 bases and 1 base, with 5 bases remaining between them. Germline CDR1 WNHNN, CDR2 SYGVQD (reference sequence). CDR3 length equals 14 residues.

This chain links TRBV20-1 with TRBJ1-6; 7 nucleotides match TRBD1. Germline CDR1 is DFQATT and CDR2 is SNEGSKA (reference sequence). This CDR3 is built from 13 residues. Here the CDR3 DNA reads TGCAGGGCCAGTGACAGGGCTCATTCACCCCTCCACTTT. This translates into CRASDRAHSPLHF.

This clone has only a few counts. This chain connects TRBV2 to TRBJ2-1; possibly TRBD1 for D (5 bases). The CDR3 covers 17 residues. CDR1 and CDR2 from the germline V gene are SNHLY and FYNNEI. V was trimmed by 2 bases and J by 2 bases, leaving 16 bases between them. CDR3 region: CASSEPQGGFTYNEQFF. CDR3 nucleotide sequence: TGTGCCAGCAGTGAACCCCAGGGTGGGTTCACCTACAATGAGCAGTTCTTC. The full variable domain, in which reference TRBV2 and TRBJ2-1 provide the parts outside the CDR3, is EPEVTQTPSHQVTQMGQEVILRCVPISNHLYFYWYRQILGQKVEFLVSFYNNEISEKSEIFDDQFSVERPDGSNFTLKIRSTKLEDSAMYFCASSEPQGGFTYNEQFFGPGTRLTVL.

This clone was seen only a few times. This rearrangement joins TRBV12-3 or TRBV12-4 to TRBJ1-1; D unclear. Trimming removed 3 bases at V and 6 bases at J, with 5 bases between. This CDR3 spans 11 amino acids. The DNA for the CDR3 is TGTGCCAGCAGTTTTCGGGCTGAAGCTTTCTTT. This codes for CASSFRAEAFF.

The rearrangement joins TRBV5-4 to TRBJ1-1; D gene unclear. CDR3 length: 13 residues. The germline V gene encodes CDR1 SGHNT and CDR2 YYREEE (reference sequence). V was clipped by 7 bases and J by 0 bases, with 10 bases between them. CDR3 in DNA: TGTGCCAGCGGGCACAAACTGAACACTGAAGCTTTCTTT. Encoded protein: CASGHKLNTEAFF.

The J gene is TRBJ2-3, the V gene TRBV7-2, with no clear D. This CDR3 region has 17 residues. Germline CDR1 reads SGHTA; CDR2 reads FQGNSA. V gave up 0 bases and J gave up 2 bases, with 15 bases separating them. The CDR3 DNA follows: TGTGCCAGCAGCTTAGCTATATGGGCCAGCCACACAGATACGCAGTATTTT. Protein sequence: CASSLAIWASHTDTQYF.

The chain uses TRBV4-1 and TRBJ1-1; 9 bases align to TRBD1. J gave up 0 bases and V 4 bases, and 9 bases lay outside the gene matches. The CDR3 contains 17 residues. Germline values: CDR1 MGHRA, CDR2 YSYEKL. CDR3: CASSPMGQGVVNTEAFF. The CDR3 DNA reads TGCGCCAGCAGCCCGATGGGACAGGGAGTGGTGAACACTGAAGCTTTCTTT.

This chain uses TRBV5-1 with TRBJ2-6; 7 nucleotides match TRBD1. The CDR3 runs to 15 residues. The V segment lost 4 bases and the J segment 2 bases; nucleotides outside the gene matches: 3. Germline lookup yields CDR1 SGHRS and CDR2 YFSETQ. For the CDR3, the DNA is TGCGCCAGCAGCACGACAGGGACTGGGGCCAACGTCCTGACTTTC. This translates into CASSTTGTGANVLTF.

The chain recombines TRBV28 with TRBJ2-6; D may be TRBD2 (5 bases). Trimming removed 5 bases from V and 2 bases from J, with 13 bases in between. The CDR3 loop spans 16 amino acids. CDR1 is MDHEN and CDR2 is SYDVKM in the germline V gene. The CDR3 is CASSPSPGTGANVLTF. The CDR3 region has the DNA TGTGCCAGCAGTCCCAGCCCGGGAACTGGGGCCAACGTCCTGACTTTC.

The V and J genes are TRBV28 and TRBJ2-5; 10 bases align to TRBD1. The V gene end was trimmed by 4 bases and the J gene end by 0 bases; junction bases not matched to a gene: 11. From germline, CDR1 is MDHEN and CDR2 SYDVKM. The CDR3 sequence is 18 residues long. Here the CDR3 reads CASSWVLGTGEYQETQYF. The CDR3 DNA reads as TGTGCCAGCAGTTGGGTACTAGGGACAGGGGAGTACCAAGAGACCCAGTACTTC.

The rearrangement links TRBV7-2 to TRBJ1-1; 8 bases match TRBD1. CDR3 length equals 15 residues. Germline CDR1 and CDR2: SGHTA and FQGNSA. The junction had 5 bases not matched to a gene; V was cut back by 2 bases and J by 3 bases. This CDR3 reads CASSLRDRWDTEAFF. DNA of the CDR3: TGTGCCAGCAGCTTAAGGGACAGGTGGGACACTGAAGCTTTCTTT.

The chain recombines TRBV11-2 with TRBJ1-3, with D unclear. V dropped 0 bases and J dropped 0 bases, with 9 bases sitting between them. Germline loops: CDR1 SGHAT, CDR2 FQNNGV. The CDR3 sequence is 16 residues long. CDR3 DNA: TGTGCCAGCAGCTTAGACCGAAGCTTCTCTGGAAACACCATATATTTT. It specifies CASSLDRSFSGNTIYF.

The chain employs TRBV6-5 and TRBJ1-1, with 9 bases lining up with TRBD1. Germline trimming cut 5 bases from V and 4 bases from J; bases unmatched to any gene: 2. Germline values: CDR1 MNHEY, CDR2 SVGAGI. The CDR3 sequence is 13 residues long. The CDR3 region has the DNA TGTGCCAGCAGTCGGGACAGGGCCACTGAAGCTTTCTTT. Encoded protein: CASSRDRATEAFF.

This chain uses TRBV10-1 with TRBJ2-3; D might be TRBD2 (6 bases). With 2 bases removed from V and 2 bases from J, the gap between germline ends came to 14 bases. This CDR3 has 16 residues. CDR1 WNHNN and CDR2 SYGVQD come from the germline V gene (reference sequence). CDR3 protein: CASSELRGGDTDTQYF. CDR3 nucleotides: TGCGCCAGCAGTGAGCTGAGGGGAGGCGACACAGATACGCAGTATTTT.

V and J are TRBV30 and TRBJ2-2; 8 bases align to TRBD2. Germline lookup yields CDR1 GTSNPN and CDR2 SVGIG (reference sequence). This CDR3 is 15 amino acids long. V was pared by 2 bases and J by 2 bases, with 4 bases of the junction left unmatched. CDR3 sequence: CAWSLGLGNTGELFF. Written as DNA, the CDR3 is TGTGCCTGGAGTCTGGGACTAGGAAACACCGGGGAGCTGTTTTTT. Full variable domain (remainder filled in from reference TRBV30 and TRBJ2-2): SQTIHQWPATLVQPVGSPLSLECTVEGTSNPNLYWYRQAAGRGLQLLFYSVGIGQISSEVPQNLSASRPQDRQFILSSKKLLLSDSGFYLCAWSLGLGNTGELFFGEGSRLTVL.

This clone has ten or more counts. The J gene is TRBJ2-3, the V gene TRBV6-4; 10 bases map to TRBD2. J gave up 4 bases and V 2 bases, and 0 bases lay outside the gene matches. This CDR3 is built from 14 residues. From germline, CDR1 is MRHNA and CDR2 SNTAGT. CDR3 region: CASSDLAGADTQYF. The DNA for the CDR3 is TGTGCCAGCAGTGACCTAGCGGGAGCAGATACGCAGTATTTT.

The gene calls are TRBV24-1 and TRBJ2-2; TRBD1 matches 9 bases. Germline V gene lookup returns CDR1 KGHDR and CDR2 SFDVKD. J was trimmed by 1 base and V by 3 bases; bases with no gene match: 5. This CDR3 has 17 residues. Written as DNA, the CDR3 is TGTGCCACCAGTGATCTTGGGACAGGGAAGAACACCGGGGAGCTGTTTTTT. Its protein is CATSDLGTGKNTGELFF.

V gene TRBV5-1 combines with J gene TRBJ2-2; possibly TRBD2 for D (6 bases). The CDR3 contains 17 residues. Trimming cost V 3 bases and J 1 base, with 16 bases left between them. Germline V gives CDR1 SGHRS, CDR2 YFSETQ. The CDR3 spells CASSSGGVSLNTGELFF. The CDR3 nucleotides are TGCGCCAGCAGCTCAGGAGGGGTCTCACTGAACACCGGGGAGCTGTTTTTT.